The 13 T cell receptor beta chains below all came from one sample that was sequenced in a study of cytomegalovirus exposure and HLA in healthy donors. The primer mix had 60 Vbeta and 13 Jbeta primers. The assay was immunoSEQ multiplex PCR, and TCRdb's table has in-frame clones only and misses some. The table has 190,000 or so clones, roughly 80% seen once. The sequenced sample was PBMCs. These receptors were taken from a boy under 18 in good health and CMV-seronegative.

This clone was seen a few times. This chain's CDR3 is CASSYSRSRTEAFF. CDR3 sequence (DNA): TGTGCCAGCAGTTACTCGAGATCGAGGACTGAAGCTTTCTTT. V usage is TRBV6-6 and J usage is TRBJ1-1; D is ambiguous. Trimming took off 0 bases at V and 5 bases at J, with 10 bases between the two ends. CDR3 size: 14 residues. From germline, CDR1 is MNHNY and CDR2 SVGAGI (reference sequence).

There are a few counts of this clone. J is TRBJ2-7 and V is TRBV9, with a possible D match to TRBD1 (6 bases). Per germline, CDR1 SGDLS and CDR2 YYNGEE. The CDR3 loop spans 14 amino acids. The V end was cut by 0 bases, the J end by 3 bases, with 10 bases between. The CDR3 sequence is CASSVATGLYEQYF. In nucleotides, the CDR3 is TGTGCCAGCAGCGTAGCAACAGGGCTCTACGAGCAGTACTTC.

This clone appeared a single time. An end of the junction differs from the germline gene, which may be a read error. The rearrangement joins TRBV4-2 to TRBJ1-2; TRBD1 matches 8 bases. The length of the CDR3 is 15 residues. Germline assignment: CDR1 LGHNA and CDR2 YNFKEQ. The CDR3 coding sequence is TGTGCCAGCAGCCAAGAGAGGACAGGGAACTTTGGCTACACCTTC. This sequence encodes CASSQERTGNFGYTF.

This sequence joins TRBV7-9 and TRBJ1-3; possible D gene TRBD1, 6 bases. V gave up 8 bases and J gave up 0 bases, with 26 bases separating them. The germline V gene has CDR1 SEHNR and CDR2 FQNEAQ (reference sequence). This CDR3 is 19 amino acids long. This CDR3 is CASYDLGKKDSNSGNTIYF. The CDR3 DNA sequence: TGTGCCAGCTACGACTTGGGTAAAAAGGACAGTAACTCTGGAAACACCATATATTTT.

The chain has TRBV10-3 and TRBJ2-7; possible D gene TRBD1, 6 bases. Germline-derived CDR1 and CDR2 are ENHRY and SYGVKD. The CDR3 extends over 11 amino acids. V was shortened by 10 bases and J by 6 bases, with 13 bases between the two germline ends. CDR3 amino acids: CATQTGTEQYF. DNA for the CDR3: TGTGCCACCCAAACAGGGACCGAGCAGTACTTC.

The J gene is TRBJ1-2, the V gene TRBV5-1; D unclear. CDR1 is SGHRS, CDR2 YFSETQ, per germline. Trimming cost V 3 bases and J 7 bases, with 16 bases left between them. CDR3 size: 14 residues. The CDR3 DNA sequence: TGCGCCAGCAGCTCTCCGGGAGGTTCAGCTGGCTACACCTTC. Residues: CASSSPGGSAGYTF. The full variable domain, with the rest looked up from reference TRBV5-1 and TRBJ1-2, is KAGVTQTPRYLIKTRGQQVTLSCSPISGHRSVSWYQQTPGQGLQFLFEYFSETQRNKGNFPGRFSGRQFSNSRSEMNVSTLELGDSALYLCASSSPGGSAGYTFGSGTRLTVV.

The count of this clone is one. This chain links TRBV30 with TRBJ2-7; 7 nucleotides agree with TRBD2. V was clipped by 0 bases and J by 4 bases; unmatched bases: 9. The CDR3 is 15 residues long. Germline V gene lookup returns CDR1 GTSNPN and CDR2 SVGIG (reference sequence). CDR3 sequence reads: CAWSVLPGGQYEQYF. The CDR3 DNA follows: TGTGCCTGGAGTGTACTACCGGGAGGTCAATACGAGCAGTACTTC.

The CDR3 protein is CASRRTGVNEKLFF. In DNA form, the CDR3 reads TGTGCCAGCAGGCGCACAGGGGTCAATGAAAAACTGTTTTTT. The chain carries TRBV5-5 and TRBJ1-4; TRBD1 matches 7 bases. The CDR3 totals 14 residues. The V gene's germline CDR1 is SGHKS and CDR2 YYEKEE (reference sequence). The V and J ends lost 5 bases and 5 bases, in that order; junction bases with no gene match: 6. Filled out from reference TRBV5-5 and TRBJ1-4, the complete variable domain reads DAGVTQSPTHLIKTRGQQVTLRCSPISGHKSVSWYQQVLGQGPQFIFQYYEKEERGRGNFPDRFSARQFPNYSSELNVNALLLGDSALYLCASRRTGVNEKLFFGSGTQLSVL.

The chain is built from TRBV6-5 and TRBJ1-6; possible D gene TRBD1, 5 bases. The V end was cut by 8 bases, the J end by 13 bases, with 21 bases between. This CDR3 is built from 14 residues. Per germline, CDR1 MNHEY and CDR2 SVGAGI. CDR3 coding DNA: TGTGCCAGCTCCGACCATACAGGTTCCCTCCCCCTCCACTTT. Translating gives CASSDHTGSLPLHF.

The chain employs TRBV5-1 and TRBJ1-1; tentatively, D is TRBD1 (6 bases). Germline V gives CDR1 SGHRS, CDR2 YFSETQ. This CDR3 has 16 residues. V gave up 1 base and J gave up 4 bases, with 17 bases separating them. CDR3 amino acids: CASSLLGGGPSTEAFF. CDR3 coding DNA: TGCGCCAGCAGCTTGTTAGGGGGGGGACCGTCCACTGAAGCTTTCTTT.

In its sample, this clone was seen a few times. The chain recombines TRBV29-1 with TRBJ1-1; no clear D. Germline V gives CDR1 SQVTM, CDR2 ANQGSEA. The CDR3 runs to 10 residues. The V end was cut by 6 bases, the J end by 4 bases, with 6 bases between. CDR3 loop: CSVHGTEAFF. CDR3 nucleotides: TGCAGCGTGCACGGCACTGAAGCTTTCTTT. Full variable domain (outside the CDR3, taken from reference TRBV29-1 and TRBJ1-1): SAVISQKPSRDICQRGTSLTIQCQVDSQVTMMFWYRQQPGQSLTLIATANQGSEATYESGFVIDKFPISRPNLTFSTLTVSNMSPEDSSIYLCSVHGTEAFFGQGTRLTVV.

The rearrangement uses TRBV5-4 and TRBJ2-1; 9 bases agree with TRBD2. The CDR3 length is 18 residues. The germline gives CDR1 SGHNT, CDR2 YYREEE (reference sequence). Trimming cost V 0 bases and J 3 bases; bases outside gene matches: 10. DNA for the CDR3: TGTGCCAGCAGCTTGGCCTCTTTTGGCGGGAGGGGCTACAATGAGCAGTTCTTC. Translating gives CASSLASFGGRGYNEQFF.

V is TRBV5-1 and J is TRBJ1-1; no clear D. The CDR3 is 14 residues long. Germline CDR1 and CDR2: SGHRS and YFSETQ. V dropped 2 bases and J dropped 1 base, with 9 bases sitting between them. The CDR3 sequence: CASSLRESNTEAFF. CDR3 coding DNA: TGCGCCAGCAGCTTACGAGAATCGAACACTGAAGCTTTCTTT.